This T cell receptor beta chain was found in a study of cytomegalovirus exposure and HLA in healthy donors. As for the study in general: Among several hundred genotyped donors, around 80% fell in the Caucasian-associated ancestry cluster.

Amplification used 60 Vbeta primers and 13 Jbeta primers. Sequencing was performed with immunoSEQ multiplex PCR; in TCRdb, only in-frame clones are kept and a portion is missing. The sample shows 100,000 to 150,000 clones, approximately 80% of them seen only once. For this clone: No antigen is known for it.

This CDR3 has 14 amino acids. Germline V gene lookup returns CDR1 SGDLS and CDR2 YYNGEE. V was pared by 0 bases and J by 7 bases, with 13 bases between. General study results and limits: In vitro data verified a few CMV-associated chains as specific for CMV antigens.

The V and J genes are TRBV9 and TRBJ1-2; D is ambiguous. The sample was PBMCs. This TCR derives from a human donor in good health. In nucleotides, the CDR3 is TGTGCCAGCAGCGTAGCTCCGGCGGGCAGTGGCTACACCTTC. Its translation is CASSVAPAGSGYTF.